This entry concerns a single T cell receptor beta chain. Assay used: immunoSEQ multiplex PCR; TCRdb lists only in-frame clones, some missing. The data hold around 420,000 clones, with roughly 88% observed a single time. Trimming took 3 bases from V and 4 from J, leaving 8 bases between them. There are 13 residues in the CDR3. The germline V gene encodes CDR1 SGHVS and CDR2 FNYEAQ. These data are taken from a study of Ad26.COV2.S vaccination and SARS-CoV-2 variants. The sample's treatment: some 20 received Ad26.COV2.S at low or high dose, single or two shots; five or six received placebo; per-sample allocation not given. Sampling took place 63 days after the first vaccine or placebo injection.

This clonotype was obtained from a person aged 18-60 years who received the Ad26.COV2.S COVID-19 vaccine or a placebo. This material consisted of peripheral blood, taken in a trial of Ad26.COV2.S vaccine versus placebo. The chain recombines TRBV7-6 with TRBJ2-3; unclear D gene. CDR3 sequence: CASSFWLSDTQYF. The CDR3 DNA reads TGTGCCAGCAGCTTCTGGTTATCAGATACGCAGTATTTT.